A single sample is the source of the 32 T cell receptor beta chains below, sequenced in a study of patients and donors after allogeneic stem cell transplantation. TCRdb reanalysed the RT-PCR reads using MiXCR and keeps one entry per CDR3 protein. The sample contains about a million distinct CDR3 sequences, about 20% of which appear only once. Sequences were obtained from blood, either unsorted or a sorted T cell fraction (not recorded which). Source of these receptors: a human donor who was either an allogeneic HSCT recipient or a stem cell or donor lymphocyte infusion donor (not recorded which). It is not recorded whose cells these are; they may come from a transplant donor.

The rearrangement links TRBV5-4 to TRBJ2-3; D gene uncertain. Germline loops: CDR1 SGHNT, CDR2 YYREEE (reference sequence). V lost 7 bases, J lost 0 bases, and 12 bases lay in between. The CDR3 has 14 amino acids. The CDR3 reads CASRRSISTDTQYF. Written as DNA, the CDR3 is TGTGCCAGCCGCCGGAGTATCAGCACAGATACGCAGTATTTT.

The CDR3 protein is CASSQGQRGYEQYF. The DNA for the CDR3 is TGCGCCAGCAGCCAGGGACAAAGAGGCTACGAGCAGTACTTC. V and J are TRBV4-1 and TRBJ2-7; weak D call: TRBD1 (6 bases). In germline, CDR1 is MGHRA, CDR2 YSYEKL. The CDR3 is made up of 14 amino acids. Trimming took off 3 bases at V and 3 bases at J, with 12 bases between the two ends.

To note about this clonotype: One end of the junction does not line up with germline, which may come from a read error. The chain's CDR3 is CASSQDGGIGTDTLYF. The CDR3 DNA follows: TGTGCCAGCAGCCAAGATGGGGGGATCGGCACAGATACGCTGTATTTT. The J gene is TRBJ2-3, the V gene TRBV14, with D perhaps TRBD2 (6 bases). Germline V lookup: CDR1 SGHDN, CDR2 FVKESK. This CDR3 comprises 16 residues.

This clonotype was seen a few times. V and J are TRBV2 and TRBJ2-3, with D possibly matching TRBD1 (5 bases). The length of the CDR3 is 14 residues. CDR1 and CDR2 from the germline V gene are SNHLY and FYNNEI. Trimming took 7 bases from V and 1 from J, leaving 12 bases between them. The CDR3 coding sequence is TGTGCCAGCAACACATTCAGGGGCACAGATACGCAGTATTTT. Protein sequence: CASNTFRGTDTQYF.

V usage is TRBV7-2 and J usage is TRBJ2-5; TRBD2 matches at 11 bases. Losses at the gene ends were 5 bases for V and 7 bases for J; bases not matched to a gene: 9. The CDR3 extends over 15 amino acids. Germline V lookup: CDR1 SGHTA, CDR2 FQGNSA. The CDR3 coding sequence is TGTGCCAGCAGCGAACCGGGACTAGCGGAGGGGACCCAGTACTTC. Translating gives CASSEPGLAEGTQYF.

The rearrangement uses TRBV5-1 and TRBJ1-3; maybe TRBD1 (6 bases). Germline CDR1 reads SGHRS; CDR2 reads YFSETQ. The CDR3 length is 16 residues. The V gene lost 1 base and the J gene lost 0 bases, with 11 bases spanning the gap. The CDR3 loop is CASSLTDSLSGNTIYF. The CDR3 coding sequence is TGCGCCAGCAGCTTGACGGACAGCCTCTCTGGAAACACCATATATTTT.

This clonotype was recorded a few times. The CDR3 coding sequence is TGTGCCAGCAGTGAACGGGCGGCCTACACTGAAGCTTTCTTT. It translates to CASSERAAYTEAFF. This chain joins TRBV2 and TRBJ1-1, with D uncertain. The CDR3 has 14 amino acids. Germline values: CDR1 SNHLY, CDR2 FYNNEI. Trimming pared 2 bases from V and 3 bases from J, leaving 10 bases between.

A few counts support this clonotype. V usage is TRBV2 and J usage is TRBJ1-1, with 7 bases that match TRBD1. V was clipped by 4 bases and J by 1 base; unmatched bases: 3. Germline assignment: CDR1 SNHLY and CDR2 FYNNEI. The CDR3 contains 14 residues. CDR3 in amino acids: CASSGNRGNTEAFF. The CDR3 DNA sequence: TGTGCCAGCAGTGGGAACAGGGGGAACACTGAAGCTTTCTTT.

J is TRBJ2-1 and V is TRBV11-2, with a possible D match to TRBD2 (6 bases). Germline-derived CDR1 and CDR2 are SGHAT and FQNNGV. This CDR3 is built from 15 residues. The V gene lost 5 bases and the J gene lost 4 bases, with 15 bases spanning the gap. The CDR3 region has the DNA TGTGCCAGCAGCACCCCCGCGGGGAGGTACAATGAGCAGTTCTTC. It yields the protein CASSTPAGRYNEQFF.

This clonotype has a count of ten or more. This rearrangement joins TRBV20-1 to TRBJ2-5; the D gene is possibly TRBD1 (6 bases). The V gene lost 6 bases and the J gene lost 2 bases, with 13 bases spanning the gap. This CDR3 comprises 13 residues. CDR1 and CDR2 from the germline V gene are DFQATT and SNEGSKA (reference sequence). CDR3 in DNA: TGCAGTGCCCCCACAGGGCGACAAGAGACCCAGTACTTC. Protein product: CSAPTGRQETQYF.

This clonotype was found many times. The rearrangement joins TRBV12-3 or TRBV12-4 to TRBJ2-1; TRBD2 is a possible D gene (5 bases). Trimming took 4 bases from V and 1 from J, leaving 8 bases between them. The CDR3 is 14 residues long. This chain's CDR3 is CASSSGLSYNEQFF. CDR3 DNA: TGTGCCAGCAGTTCAGGACTGTCCTACAATGAGCAGTTCTTC.

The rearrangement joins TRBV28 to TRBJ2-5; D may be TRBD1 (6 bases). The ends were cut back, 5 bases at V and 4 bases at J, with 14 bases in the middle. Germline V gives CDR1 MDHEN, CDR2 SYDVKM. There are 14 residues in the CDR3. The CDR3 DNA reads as TGTGCCAGCAGTACCCTACAGGGAGCAGAGACCCAGTACTTC. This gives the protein CASSTLQGAETQYF.

CDR3 protein: CASSLGGAGGAYEQYF. The CDR3 DNA reads TGTGCCAGCAGCTTAGGAGGTGCAGGGGGCGCGTACGAGCAGTACTTC. This chain connects TRBV7-6 to TRBJ2-7; 8 bases align to TRBD1. The CDR3 spans 16 residues. After removal of 1 base from V and 4 bases from J, the junction contained 9 bases not matched to a gene. The V gene's germline CDR1 is SGHVS and CDR2 FNYEAQ.

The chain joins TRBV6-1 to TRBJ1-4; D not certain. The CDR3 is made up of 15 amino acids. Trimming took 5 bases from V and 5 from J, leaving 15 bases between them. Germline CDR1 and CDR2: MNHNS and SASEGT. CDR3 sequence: CASSPSGLKNEKLFF. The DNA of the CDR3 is TGTGCCAGCAGTCCCTCCGGGCTCAAAAATGAAAAACTGTTTTTT.

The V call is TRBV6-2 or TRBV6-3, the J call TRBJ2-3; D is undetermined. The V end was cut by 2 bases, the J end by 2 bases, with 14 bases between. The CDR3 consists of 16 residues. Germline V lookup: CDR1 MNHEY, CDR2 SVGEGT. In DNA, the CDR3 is TGTGCCAGCAGTTACCCTTCTGTGGGGTACACAGATACGCAGTATTTT. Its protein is CASSYPSVGYTDTQYF.

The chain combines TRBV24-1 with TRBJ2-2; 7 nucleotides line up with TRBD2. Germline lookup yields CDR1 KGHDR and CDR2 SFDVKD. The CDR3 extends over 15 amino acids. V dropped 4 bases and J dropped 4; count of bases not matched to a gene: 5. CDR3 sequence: CATSEGGGPTGELFF. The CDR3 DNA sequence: TGTGCCACCAGTGAGGGCGGGGGTCCCACCGGGGAGCTGTTTTTT.

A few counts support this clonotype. The CDR3 protein is CATTSGGAVYNEQFF. The DNA for the CDR3 is TGTGCCACCACTAGCGGGGGAGCCGTCTACAATGAGCAGTTCTTC. This chain connects TRBV2 to TRBJ2-1, with 11 bases fitting TRBD2. CDR1 and CDR2 (germline): SNHLY, FYNNEI. Unmatched junction bases numbered 8, after V lost 10 bases and J lost 3 bases. The CDR3 sequence is 15 residues long.

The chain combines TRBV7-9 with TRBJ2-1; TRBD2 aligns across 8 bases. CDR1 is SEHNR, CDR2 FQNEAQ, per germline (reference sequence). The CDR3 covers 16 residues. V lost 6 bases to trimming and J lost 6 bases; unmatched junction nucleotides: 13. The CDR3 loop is CASSLLSGKGGNEQFF. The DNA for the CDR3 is TGTGCCAGCAGTCTTCTTAGCGGGAAGGGTGGCAATGAGCAGTTCTTC.

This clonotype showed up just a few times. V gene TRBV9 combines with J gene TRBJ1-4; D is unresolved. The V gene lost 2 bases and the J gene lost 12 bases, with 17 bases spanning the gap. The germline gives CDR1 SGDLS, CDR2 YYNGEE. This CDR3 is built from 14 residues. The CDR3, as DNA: TGTGCCAGCAGCGTCGGGAGTCGGGCCCTGGAACTGTTTTTT. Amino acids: CASSVGSRALELFF.

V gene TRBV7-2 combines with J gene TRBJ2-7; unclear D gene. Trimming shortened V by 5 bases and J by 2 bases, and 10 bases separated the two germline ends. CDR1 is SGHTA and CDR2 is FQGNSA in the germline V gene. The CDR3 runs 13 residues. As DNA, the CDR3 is TGTGCCAGCAGCCGTCCGGGTGCCTACGAGCAGTACTTC. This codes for CASSRPGAYEQYF.

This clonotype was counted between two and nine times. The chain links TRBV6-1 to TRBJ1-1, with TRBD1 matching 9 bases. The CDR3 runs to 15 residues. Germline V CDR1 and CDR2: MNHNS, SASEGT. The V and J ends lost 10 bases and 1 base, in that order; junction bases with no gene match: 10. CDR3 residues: CATKTGGLQNTEAFF. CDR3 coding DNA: TGTGCCACCAAAACAGGGGGCCTTCAGAACACTGAAGCTTTCTTT.

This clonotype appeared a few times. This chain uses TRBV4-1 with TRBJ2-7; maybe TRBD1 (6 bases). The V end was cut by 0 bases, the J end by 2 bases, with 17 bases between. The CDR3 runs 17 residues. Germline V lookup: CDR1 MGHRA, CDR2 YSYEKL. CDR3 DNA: TGCGCCAGCAGCCAAGAGGGGACAAACCGAAATACCTACGAGCAGTACTTC. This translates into CASSQEGTNRNTYEQYF.

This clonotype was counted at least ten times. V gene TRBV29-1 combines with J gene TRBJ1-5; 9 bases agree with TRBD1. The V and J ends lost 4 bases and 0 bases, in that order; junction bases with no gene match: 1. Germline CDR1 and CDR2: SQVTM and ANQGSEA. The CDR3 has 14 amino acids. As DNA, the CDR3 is TGCAGCGTTGGACAGGGGGGTAGCAATCAGCCCCAGCATTTT. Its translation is CSVGQGGSNQPQHF.

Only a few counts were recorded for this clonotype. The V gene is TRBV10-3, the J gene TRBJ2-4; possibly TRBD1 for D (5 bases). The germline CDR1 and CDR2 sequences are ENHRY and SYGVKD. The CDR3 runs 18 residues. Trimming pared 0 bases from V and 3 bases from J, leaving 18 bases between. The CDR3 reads CAISESGLMGTHKNIQYF. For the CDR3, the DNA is TGTGCCATCAGTGAGTCGGGGCTAATGGGTACACACAAAAACATTCAGTACTTC.

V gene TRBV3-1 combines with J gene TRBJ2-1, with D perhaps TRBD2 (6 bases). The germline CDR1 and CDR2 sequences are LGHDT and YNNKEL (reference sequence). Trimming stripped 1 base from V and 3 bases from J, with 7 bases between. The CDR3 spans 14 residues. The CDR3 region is CASSQASVYNEQFF. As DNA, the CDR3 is TGTGCCAGCAGCCAAGCTAGCGTCTACAATGAGCAGTTCTTC.

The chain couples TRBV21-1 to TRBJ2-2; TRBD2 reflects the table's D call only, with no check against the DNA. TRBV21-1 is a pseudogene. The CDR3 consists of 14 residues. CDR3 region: CAPRRGGGTGELFF. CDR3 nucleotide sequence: TGTGCCCCCCGTAGGGGAGGGGGCACCGGGGAGCTGTTTTTT.

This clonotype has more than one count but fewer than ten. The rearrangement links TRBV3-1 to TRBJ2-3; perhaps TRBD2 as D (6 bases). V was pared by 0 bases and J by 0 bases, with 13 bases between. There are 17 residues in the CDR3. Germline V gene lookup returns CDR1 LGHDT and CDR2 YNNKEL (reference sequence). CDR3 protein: CASSQDSTSRSTDTQYF. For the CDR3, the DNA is TGTGCCAGCAGCCAAGATTCGACTAGTCGGAGCACAGATACGCAGTATTTT.

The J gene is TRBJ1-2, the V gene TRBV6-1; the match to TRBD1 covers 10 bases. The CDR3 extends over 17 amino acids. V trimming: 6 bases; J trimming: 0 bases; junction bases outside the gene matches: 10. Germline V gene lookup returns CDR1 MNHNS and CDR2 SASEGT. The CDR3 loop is CASRQTGGLASNYGYTF. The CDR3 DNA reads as TGTGCCAGCAGGCAGACAGGGGGCCTGGCCTCTAACTATGGCTACACCTTC.

DNA for the CDR3: TGTGCCATCAGTGAAATGCAGTTCACCGGGGAGCTGTTTTTT. It encodes CAISEMQFTGELFF. V is TRBV10-3 and J is TRBJ2-2; D remains unclear. Trimming took 3 bases from V and 4 from J, leaving 9 bases between them. The CDR3 is 14 amino acids. Looked up from germline, CDR1 is ENHRY and CDR2 is SYGVKD.

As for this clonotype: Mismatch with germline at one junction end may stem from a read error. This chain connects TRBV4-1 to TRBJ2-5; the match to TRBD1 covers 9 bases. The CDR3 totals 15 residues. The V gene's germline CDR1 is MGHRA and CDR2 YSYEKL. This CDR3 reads CASSQVGTGQDTQYF. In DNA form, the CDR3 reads TGCGCCAGCAGCCAAGTCGGGACAGGGCAAGACACCCAGTACTTC.

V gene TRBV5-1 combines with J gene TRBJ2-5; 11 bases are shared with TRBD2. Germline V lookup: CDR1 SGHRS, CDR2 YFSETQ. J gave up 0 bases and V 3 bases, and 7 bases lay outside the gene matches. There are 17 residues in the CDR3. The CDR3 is CASSSRLAGPNQETQYF. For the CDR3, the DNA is TGCGCCAGCAGCTCCCGACTAGCGGGGCCTAACCAAGAGACCCAGTACTTC.

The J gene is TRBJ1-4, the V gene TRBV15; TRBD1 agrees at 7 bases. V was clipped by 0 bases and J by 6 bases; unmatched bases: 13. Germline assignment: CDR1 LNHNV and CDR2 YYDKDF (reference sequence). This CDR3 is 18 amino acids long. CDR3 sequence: CATSRDLGPGQIYEKLFF. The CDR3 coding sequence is TGTGCCACCAGCAGAGATTTGGGCCCGGGACAGATATATGAAAAACTGTTTTTT.